These 12 T cell receptor beta chains share one sample of origin, sequenced in a study of T cell responses to AZD1222 COVID-19 vaccine. TCRdb's copy holds only in-frame clones and misses some; the assay was immunoSEQ multiplex PCR. This sample has fewer than 110,000 clones; around 91% occur once, and the top ten carry less than 25%. The sequences come from peripheral blood, collected on day 0 of AZD1222 vaccination. Receptor source: an adult in good health.

This sequence joins TRBV11-3 and TRBJ2-2; D unclear. The CDR3 has 16 residues. The V gene lost 1 base and the J gene lost 4 bases, with 13 bases spanning the gap. Per the germline V gene, CDR1 is SGHNT and CDR2 is YENEEA. CDR3 DNA sequence: TGTGCCAGCAGCTTAGGGTGGGGTAGCCCCACCGGGGAGCTGTTTTTT. This sequence encodes CASSLGWGSPTGELFF.

Here the CDR3 reads CAWSGQVFEEAFF. CDR3 DNA sequence: TGTGCCTGGAGTGGACAGGTTTTTGAGGAAGCTTTCTTT. J is TRBJ1-1 and V is TRBV30; D possibly corresponds to TRBD1 (6 bases). The CDR3 is made up of 13 amino acids. The ends were cut back, 1 base at V and 8 bases at J, with 14 bases in the middle. Germline-derived CDR1 and CDR2 are GTSNPN and SVGIG (reference sequence).

The chain combines TRBV20-1 with TRBJ2-7; the match to TRBD2 covers 8 bases. This CDR3 is 18 amino acids long. Per the germline V gene, CDR1 is DFQATT and CDR2 is SNEGSKA (reference sequence). The J segment lost 1 base and the V segment lost 3 bases, leaving 17 bases of the junction unmatched. The CDR3: CSASALRSSGLRSYEQYF. CDR3 nucleotides: TGCAGTGCTAGTGCGTTACGGTCTAGCGGGCTCAGATCCTACGAGCAGTACTTC.

This clone was found a few times. This chain links TRBV11-2 with TRBJ2-2; D uncertain. The CDR3 spans 16 residues. Per germline, CDR1 SGHAT and CDR2 FQNNGV. V shed 2 bases and J shed 2 bases, with 12 bases lying between them. CDR3 protein: CASSLLVPTNTGELFF. CDR3 in DNA: TGTGCCAGCAGCTTACTGGTCCCAACAAACACCGGGGAGCTGTTTTTT.

A remark on this clone: This specimen includes other DNA sequences encoding the same CDR3. The chain employs TRBV6-2 or TRBV6-3 and TRBJ2-5; no reliable D call. Germline values: CDR1 MNHEY, CDR2 SVGEGT. Trimming removed 2 bases at V and 5 bases at J, with 9 bases between. This CDR3 is built from 13 residues. The CDR3 protein is CASSYGGVETQYF. In nucleotides, the CDR3 is TGTGCCAGCAGTTACGGTGGAGTGGAGACCCAGTACTTC.

The V and J genes are TRBV7-7 and TRBJ2-2, with 13 nucleotides matching TRBD2. The CDR3 contains 17 residues. Germline trimming cut 5 bases from V and 3 bases from J; bases unmatched to any gene: 6. Looked up from germline, CDR1 is SSHAT and CDR2 is FNYEAQ (reference sequence). CDR3 bases: TGTGCCAGCAGCGGAAGGACTAGCGGGGGTGACACCGGGGAGCTGTTTTTT. Protein product: CASSGRTSGGDTGELFF. Full variable domain (missing parts from reference TRBV7-7 and TRBJ2-2): GAGVSQSPRYKVTKRGQDVTLRCDPISSHATLYWYQQALGQGPEFLTYFNYEAQPDKSGLPSDRFSAERPEGSISTLTIQRTEQRDSAMYRCASSGRTSGGDTGELFFGEGSRLTVL.

The J gene is TRBJ2-7, the V gene TRBV7-7; no firm D call. CDR1 is SSHAT and CDR2 is FNYEAQ in the germline V gene (reference sequence). The CDR3 length is 15 residues. Trimming left V 1 base short and J 2 bases short, with 12 bases between. This CDR3 is CASSLGFGVAYEQYF. Written as DNA, the CDR3 is TGTGCCAGCAGCTTAGGATTTGGGGTAGCCTACGAGCAGTACTTC. Supplemented by reference TRBV7-7 and TRBJ2-7, the full variable domain reads GAGVSQSPRYKVTKRGQDVTLRCDPISSHATLYWYQQALGQGPEFLTYFNYEAQPDKSGLPSDRFSAERPEGSISTLTIQRTEQRDSAMYRCASSLGFGVAYEQYFGPGTRLTVT.

The V and J genes are TRBV6-5 and TRBJ1-2; D is undetermined. The CDR3 is 11 residues long. From germline, CDR1 is MNHEY and CDR2 SVGAGI. Trimming took off 4 bases at V and 8 bases at J, with 8 bases between the two ends. CDR3 coding DNA: TGTGCCAGCAGTTTTAATGGGGGCTACACCTTC. This gives the protein CASSFNGGYTF.

The chain has TRBV27 and TRBJ1-1; the D is unclear. Germline loops: CDR1 MNHEY, CDR2 SMNVEV (reference sequence). Trimming left V 3 bases short and J 0 bases short, with 5 bases between. The CDR3 has 13 amino acids. The CDR3 protein is CASSFTLNTEAFF. The CDR3 nucleotides read TGTGCCAGCAGTTTCACACTGAACACTGAAGCTTTCTTT.

J is TRBJ2-3 and V is TRBV3-1 (or the pseudogene TRBV3-2); 10 nucleotides match TRBD2. From germline, CDR1 is LGHDT and CDR2 YNNKEL (reference sequence). The CDR3 covers 16 residues. After removal of 6 bases from V and 2 bases from J, the junction contained 8 bases not matched to a gene. The CDR3 nucleotides are TGTGCCAGCAGTCCGTTAGCGGGGGGTTCCACAGATACGCAGTATTTT. Protein product: CASSPLAGGSTDTQYF.

This chain joins TRBV20-1 and TRBJ2-1; 8 bases fit TRBD2. With V trimmed by 3 bases and J by 2 bases, 12 bases remained unmatched. CDR3 size: 17 residues. In germline, CDR1 is DFQATT, CDR2 SNEGSKA (reference sequence). In DNA, the CDR3 is TGCAGTGCTAGTTCTGGTGCAGGCGGGGGGCCCTACAATGAGCAGTTCTTC. Its protein is CSASSGAGGGPYNEQFF.

The chain joins TRBV7-2 to TRBJ2-1; 9 bases agree with TRBD2. The V and J ends lost 4 bases and 9 bases, in that order; junction bases with no gene match: 13. The germline gives CDR1 SGHTA, CDR2 FQGNSA. This CDR3 region has 16 residues. DNA of the CDR3: TGTGCCAGCAGCTCCACCCAGCCAGCGGGGGGCGGTGAGCAGTTCTTC. Amino acid sequence: CASSSTQPAGGGEQFF. Full variable domain (remainder filled in from reference TRBV7-2 and TRBJ2-1): GAGVSQSPSNKVTEKGKDVELRCDPISGHTALYWYRQSLGQGLEFLIYFQGNSAPDKSGLPSDRFSAERTGGSVSTLTIQRTQQEDSAVYLCASSSTQPAGGGEQFFGPGTRLTVL.